The next 4 T cell receptor beta chains were all read from a single sample in a study of T cell changes during pregnancy in multiple sclerosis. Only in-frame clones appear in the TCRdb table, and some are missing; sequencing was by immunoSEQ multiplex PCR. The sample has 45,000 to 55,000 clones; over 90% are singletons. The source material was peripheral blood, sampled after pregnancy. These receptors were collected from a female donor with multiple sclerosis, enrolled in a pregnancy study.

The V and J genes are TRBV5-4 and TRBJ2-7, with 7 positions matching TRBD1. V was pared by 3 bases and J by 0 bases, with 6 bases of the junction left unmatched. The CDR3 is 15 residues long. Germline assignment: CDR1 SGHNT and CDR2 YYREEE (reference sequence). CDR3 nucleotide sequence: TGTGCCAGCAGCTCACGACAGGGCCGCTCCTACGAGCAGTACTTC. This encodes CASSSRQGRSYEQYF.

The chain combines TRBV7-8 with TRBJ1-1; D unresolved. The CDR3 length is 13 residues. Germline CDR1 and CDR2: SGHVS and FQNEAQ. V was cut by 2 bases and J by 4 bases, with 8 bases left in between. The CDR3 bases are TGTGCCAGCAGCTTAATCAGCGGCACTGAAGCTTTCTTT. Encoded protein: CASSLISGTEAFF.

This clone turned up a few times. The CDR3 sequence is CASAEGLAGGLQQFF. In DNA, the CDR3 is TGTGCCAGCGCGGAGGGGCTAGCGGGGGGGCTGCAGCAGTTCTTC. V usage is TRBV6-4 and J usage is TRBJ2-1; 12 bases match TRBD2. V was pared by 8 bases and J by 11 bases, with 13 bases of the junction left unmatched. This CDR3 contains 15 residues. The germline V gene encodes CDR1 MRHNA and CDR2 SNTAGT.

The rearrangement links TRBV9 to TRBJ2-3, with D possibly being TRBD2 (6 bases). Between the trimmed V and J ends, which lost 3 bases and 4 bases, there was a span of 18 bases. Looked up from germline, CDR1 is SGDLS and CDR2 is YYNGEE. This CDR3 comprises 16 residues. CDR3 nucleotide sequence: TGTGCCAGCAGCGGCCCACTCAGGAGGGCGGCAGATACGCAGTATTTT. Translating it yields CASSGPLRRAADTQYF.